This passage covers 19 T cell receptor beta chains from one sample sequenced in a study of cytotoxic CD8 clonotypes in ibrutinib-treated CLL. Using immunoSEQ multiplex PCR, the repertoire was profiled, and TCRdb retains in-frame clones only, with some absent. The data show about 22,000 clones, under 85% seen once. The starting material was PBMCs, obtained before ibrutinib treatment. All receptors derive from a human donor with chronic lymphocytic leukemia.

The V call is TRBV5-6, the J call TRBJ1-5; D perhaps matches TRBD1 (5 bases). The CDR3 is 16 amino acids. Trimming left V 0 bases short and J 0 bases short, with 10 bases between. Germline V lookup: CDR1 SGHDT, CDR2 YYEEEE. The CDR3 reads CASSLGGTYSNQPQHF. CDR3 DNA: TGTGCCAGCAGCTTGGGAGGGACCTATAGCAATCAGCCCCAGCATTTT.

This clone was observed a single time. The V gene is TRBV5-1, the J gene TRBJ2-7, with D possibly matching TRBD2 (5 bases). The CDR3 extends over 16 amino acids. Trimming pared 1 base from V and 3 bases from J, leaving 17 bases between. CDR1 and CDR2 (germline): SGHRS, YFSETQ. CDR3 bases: TGCGCCAGCAGCTTGACACCGGGATCCATTTACTACGAGCAGTACTTC. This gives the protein CASSLTPGSIYYEQYF.

The CDR3 DNA follows: TGCGCCAGCAGCCTAGACACCGGCGGTGAGCAGTTCTTC. Protein sequence: CASSLDTGGEQFF. The chain recombines TRBV5-1 with TRBJ2-1; D not resolved. Looked up from germline, CDR1 is SGHRS and CDR2 is YFSETQ. Trimming removed 4 bases from V and 9 bases from J, with 14 bases in between. This CDR3 is 13 amino acids long.

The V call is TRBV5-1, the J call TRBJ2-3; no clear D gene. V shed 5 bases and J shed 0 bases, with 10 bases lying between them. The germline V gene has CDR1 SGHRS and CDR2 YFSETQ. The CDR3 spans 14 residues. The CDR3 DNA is TGCGCCAGCAGACGACTCGTTAGCACAGATACGCAGTATTTT. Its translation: CASRRLVSTDTQYF.

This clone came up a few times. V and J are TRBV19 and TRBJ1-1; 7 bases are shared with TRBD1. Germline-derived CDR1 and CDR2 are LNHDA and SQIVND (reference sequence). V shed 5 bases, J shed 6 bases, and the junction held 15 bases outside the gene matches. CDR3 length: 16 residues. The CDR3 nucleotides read TGTGCCAGTAGTGCGCCCCCGACAGGGAGAAACGCTGAAGCTTTCTTT. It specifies CASSAPPTGRNAEAFF.

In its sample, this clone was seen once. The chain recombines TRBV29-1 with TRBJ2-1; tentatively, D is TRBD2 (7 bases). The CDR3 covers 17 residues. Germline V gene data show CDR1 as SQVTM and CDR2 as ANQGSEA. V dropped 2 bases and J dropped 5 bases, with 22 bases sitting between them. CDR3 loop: CSVERGAGRIGDNEQFF. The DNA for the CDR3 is TGCAGCGTTGAAAGGGGGGCCGGGAGGATCGGGGACAATGAGCAGTTCTTC.

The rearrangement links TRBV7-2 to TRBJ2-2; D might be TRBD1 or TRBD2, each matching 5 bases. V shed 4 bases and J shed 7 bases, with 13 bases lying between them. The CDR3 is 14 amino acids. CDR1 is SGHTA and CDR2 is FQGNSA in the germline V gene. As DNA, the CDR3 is TGTGCCAGCAGCTCGTCTATTGGGGGCGGGGAGCTGTTTTTT. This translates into CASSSSIGGGELFF.

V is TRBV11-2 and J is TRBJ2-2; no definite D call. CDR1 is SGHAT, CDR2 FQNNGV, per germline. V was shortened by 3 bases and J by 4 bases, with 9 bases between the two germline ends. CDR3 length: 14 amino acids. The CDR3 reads CASSFIGSTGELFF. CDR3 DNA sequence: TGTGCCAGCAGCTTTATCGGGTCCACCGGGGAGCTGTTTTTT.

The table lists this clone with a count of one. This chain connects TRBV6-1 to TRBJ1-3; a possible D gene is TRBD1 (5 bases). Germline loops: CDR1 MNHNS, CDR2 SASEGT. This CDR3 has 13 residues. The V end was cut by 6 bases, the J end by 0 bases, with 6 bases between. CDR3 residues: CASSTGSGNTIYF. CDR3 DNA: TGTGCCAGCAGCACAGGCTCTGGAAACACCATATATTTT.

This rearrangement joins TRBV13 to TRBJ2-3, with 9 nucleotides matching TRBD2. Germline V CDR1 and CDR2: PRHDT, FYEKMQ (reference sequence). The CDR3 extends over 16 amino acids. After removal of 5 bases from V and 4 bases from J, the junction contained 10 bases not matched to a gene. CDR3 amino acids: CASSRVAGDRADTQYF. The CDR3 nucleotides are TGTGCCAGCAGCCGGGTAGCGGGAGACCGGGCAGATACGCAGTATTTT. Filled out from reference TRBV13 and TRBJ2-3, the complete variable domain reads AAGVIQSPRHLIKEKRETATLKCYPIPRHDTVYWYQQGPGQDPQFLISFYEKMQSDKGSIPDRFSAQQFSDYHSELNMSSLELGDSALYFCASSRVAGDRADTQYFGPGTRLTVL.

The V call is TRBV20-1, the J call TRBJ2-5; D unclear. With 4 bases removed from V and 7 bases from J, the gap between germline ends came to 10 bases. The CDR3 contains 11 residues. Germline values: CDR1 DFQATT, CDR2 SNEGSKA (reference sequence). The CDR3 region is CSAIARGTQYF. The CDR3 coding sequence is TGCAGTGCTATAGCCCGCGGGACCCAGTACTTC.

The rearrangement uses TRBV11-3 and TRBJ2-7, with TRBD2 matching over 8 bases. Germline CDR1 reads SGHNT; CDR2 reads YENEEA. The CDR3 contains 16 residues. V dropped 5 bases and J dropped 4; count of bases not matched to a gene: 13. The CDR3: CASSLQGGAGAYEQYF. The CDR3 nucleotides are TGTGCCAGCAGCCTACAAGGGGGAGCGGGGGCGTACGAGCAGTACTTC.

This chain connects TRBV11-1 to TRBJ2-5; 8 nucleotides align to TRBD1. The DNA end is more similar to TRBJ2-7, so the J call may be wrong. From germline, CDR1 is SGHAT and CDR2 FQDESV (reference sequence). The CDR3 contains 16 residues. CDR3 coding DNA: TGTGCCAGCAGCCCACGGACAGGGAGTTTCTCCTACGAGCAGTACTTC. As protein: CASSPRTGSFSYEQYF.

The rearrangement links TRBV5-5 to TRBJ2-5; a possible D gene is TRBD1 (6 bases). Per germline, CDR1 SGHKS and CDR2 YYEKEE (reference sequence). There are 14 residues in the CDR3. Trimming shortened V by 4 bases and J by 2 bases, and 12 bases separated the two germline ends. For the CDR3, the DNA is TGTGCCAGCAGCCTGACAGGTTGGCAAGAGACCCAGTACTTC. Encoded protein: CASSLTGWQETQYF.

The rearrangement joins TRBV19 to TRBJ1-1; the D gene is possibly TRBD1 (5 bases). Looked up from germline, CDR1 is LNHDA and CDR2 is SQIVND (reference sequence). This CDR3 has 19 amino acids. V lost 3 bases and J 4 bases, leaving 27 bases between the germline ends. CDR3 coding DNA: TGTGCCAGTAGTATGGGATCTATTATTGCAGGGATAAGAGGCACTGAAGCTTTCTTT. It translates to CASSMGSIIAGIRGTEAFF.

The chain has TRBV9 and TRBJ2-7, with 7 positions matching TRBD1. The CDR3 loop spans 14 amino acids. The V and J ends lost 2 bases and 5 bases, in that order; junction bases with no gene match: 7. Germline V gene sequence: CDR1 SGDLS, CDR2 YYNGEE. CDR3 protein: CASSVDRVVDEQYF. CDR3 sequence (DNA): TGTGCCAGCAGCGTTGACAGGGTCGTCGACGAGCAGTACTTC.

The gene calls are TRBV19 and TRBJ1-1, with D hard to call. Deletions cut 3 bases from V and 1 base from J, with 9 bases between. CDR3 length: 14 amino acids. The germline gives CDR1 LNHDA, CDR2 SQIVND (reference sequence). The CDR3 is CASSISAGNTEAFF. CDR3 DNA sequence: TGTGCCAGTAGTATCTCCGCAGGGAACACTGAAGCTTTCTTT.

The CDR3 is CASSLAVKGGALTDTQYF. CDR3 bases: TGTGCCAGCAGCTTAGCGGTAAAAGGGGGCGCGCTCACAGATACGCAGTATTTT. The chain uses TRBV7-9 and TRBJ2-3; 7 nucleotides agree with TRBD1. Unmatched junction bases numbered 11, after V lost 0 bases and J lost 2 bases. CDR1 and CDR2 from the germline V gene are SEHNR and FQNEAQ (reference sequence). The CDR3 has 18 residues. The entire variable domain, with the rest obtained from reference TRBV7-9 and TRBJ2-3, is as follows: DTGVSQNPRHKITKRGQNVTFRCDPISEHNRLYWYRQTLGQGPEFLTYFQNEAQLEKSRLLSDRFSAERPKGSFSTLEIQRTEQGDSAMYLCASSLAVKGGALTDTQYFGPGTRLTVL.

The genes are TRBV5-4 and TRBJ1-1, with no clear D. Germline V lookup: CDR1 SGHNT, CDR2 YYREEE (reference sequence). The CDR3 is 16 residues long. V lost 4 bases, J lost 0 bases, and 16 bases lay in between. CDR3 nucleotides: TGTGCCAGCAGCGAAGGACTGCCCGGTATGAACACTGAAGCTTTCTTT. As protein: CASSEGLPGMNTEAFF.